This T cell receptor beta chain is from a study of blood T cell repertoires in COVID-19. CDR1 and CDR2 from the germline V gene are KGHSH and LQKENI. CDR3 size: 14 residues. V shed 6 bases and J shed 5 bases, with 14 bases lying between them. TCRdb's table, derived via immunoSEQ multiplex PCR, lists solely in-frame clones and lacks some. The sample comprises about 160,000 clones, almost 85% of which are singletons, and roughly 20% rests with the top ten. The clonotype originates from an elderly woman with acute or convalescent COVID-19. The V and J genes are TRBV18 and TRBJ1-5, with D hard to call. Sequenced: peripheral blood. The CDR3 region has the DNA TGTGCCAGCTCCCGGGCCGCGGGCGATCAGCCCCAGCATTTT. Its protein is CASSRAAGDQPQHF.